The T cell receptor (beta chain) described here comes from a study of blood T cell repertoires in COVID-19. About the study: There were acute and convalescent COVID-19 samples, and they came from the United States, Italy and Spain.

Germline V lookup: CDR1 LNHDA, CDR2 SQIVND (reference sequence). The CDR3 length is 13 residues. The germline V and J ends were trimmed by 1 base and 7 bases, with 5 bases remaining between them. Participants spanned ages about 18 to 100 years and resided in about two dozen US areas. In the original analysis: Nucleated cell counts were estimated from reference gene primer amplification. The repertoire was sequenced with immunoSEQ multiplex PCR; TCRdb's copy has only in-frame clones and lacks some. Clone size and V and J calls were adopted from that table, with D and trimming inferred from the DNA. The sample lists roughly 230,000 clones, roughly 84% occurring once.

The origin of this receptor is a man between 45 and 60 years old who had recovered from COVID-19. The specimen was PBMCs or T cells enriched from blood (not recorded which). The chain uses TRBV19 and TRBJ1-6; D uncertain. CDR3 protein: CASSIVGNSPLHF. CDR3 coding DNA: TGTGCCAGTAGTATAGTCGGGAATTCACCCCTCCACTTT.